Listed here is a single T cell receptor beta chain. Antigen unknown. The sample belongs to a study of Ad26.COV2.S vaccination and SARS-CoV-2 variants. Findings and limits, study-wide: Placebo recipients showed lower spike-specific TCR breadth than vaccinees. Researchers cautioned that TCR breadth and depth analyses may have underestimated total T cell responses. Substantial breadth in spike-specific CD8+ and CD4+ T cell responses was reportedly seen after vaccination. Vaccine and placebo groups showed comparable non-spike TCR breadth.

The table came from immunoSEQ multiplex PCR; TCRdb's copy has only in-frame clones and leaves some out. The profile shows around 350,000 clones, around 92% of them singletons. The V end was cut by 5 bases, the J end by 4 bases, with 20 bases between. Germline V gene lookup returns CDR1 SGHTA and CDR2 FQGTGA. CDR3 size: 16 residues. This receptor was obtained from a human donor who had recovered from COVID-19. The sample here was peripheral blood, taken after recovery from COVID-19. J is TRBJ1-2 and V is TRBV7-3; D perhaps matches TRBD1 (5 bases). In DNA, the CDR3 is TGTGCCAGCAGCGGACACGCAGTGGACGGCTTCTATGGCTACACCTTC. This codes for CASSGHAVDGFYGYTF.